These 20 T cell receptor beta chains share one sample of origin, sequenced in a study of identical twins. Via MiXCR, TCRdb re-called the 5' RACE reads, giving one row per CDR3 protein. The table records approximately 500,000 distinct CDR3 sequences, approximately 24% of them present only once. These data were also filed under a second study, of T cells expressing NK-cell markers.

The sequenced sample was CD4+ T cells sorted from blood. The receptors stem from a woman younger than 35 in good health.

This clonotype was observed a few times. J is TRBJ2-4 and V is TRBV6-2 or TRBV6-3; a weak D match, TRBD1 (5 bases). The CDR3 loop spans 14 amino acids. V was trimmed by 2 bases and J by 4 bases, leaving 9 bases between them. Germline V gene lookup returns CDR1 MNHEY and CDR2 SVGEGT. The CDR3 bases are TGTGCCAGCAGTTACAGGGGTGGGAAAAACATTCAGTACTTC. Amino acid sequence: CASSYRGGKNIQYF.

This clonotype was counted a few times. The CDR3 DNA is TGTGCCAGCAGCTCTGGTAATTCCTACAATGAGCAGTTCTTC. Residues: CASSSGNSYNEQFF. The rearrangement uses TRBV11-2 and TRBJ2-1; D is undetermined. The CDR3 loop spans 14 amino acids. The germline V gene has CDR1 SGHAT and CDR2 FQNNGV. The V gene lost 4 bases and the J gene lost 1 base, with 8 bases spanning the gap.

The table lists this clonotype with a count of one. The gene calls are TRBV7-6 and TRBJ2-1; D remains ambiguous. Germline loops: CDR1 SGHVS, CDR2 FNYEAQ. There are 16 residues in the CDR3. V lost 0 bases to trimming and J lost 0 bases, with 9 bases between them. CDR3 in amino acids: CASSLASRNSYNEQFF. The CDR3 region has the DNA TGTGCCAGCAGCTTAGCGTCTAGAAACTCCTACAATGAGCAGTTCTTC.

This rearrangement joins TRBV7-2 to TRBJ1-5; TRBD1 matches 10 bases. V gave up 4 bases and J gave up 2 bases; unmatched junction bases: 5. Germline V CDR1 and CDR2: SGHTA, FQGNSA. This CDR3 comprises 16 residues. Written as DNA, the CDR3 is TGTGCCAGCAGCTATACCGGGACAGGGGGCAATCAGCCCCAGCATTTT. It is translated as CASSYTGTGGNQPQHF.

A few counts support this clonotype. The chain links TRBV5-1 to TRBJ1-5; tentative D call: TRBD1 (6 bases). Trimming removed 1 base at V and 7 bases at J, with 12 bases between. Germline V gene lookup returns CDR1 SGHRS and CDR2 YFSETQ. This CDR3 comprises 14 residues. Here the CDR3 DNA reads TGCGCCAGCAGCTTGATACAGGGCGGGCAGCCCCAGCATTTT. Its protein product is CASSLIQGGQPQHF.

This chain joins TRBV19 and TRBJ2-2; D may be TRBD2 (6 bases). The germline V gene has CDR1 LNHDA and CDR2 SQIVND (reference sequence). The V end was cut by 7 bases, the J end by 4 bases, with 13 bases between. CDR3 length: 14 amino acids. In DNA form, the CDR3 reads TGTGCCAGTAAGGTAGCGGAGGGCACCGGGGAGCTGTTTTTT. The encoded protein is CASKVAEGTGELFF.

The table lists this clonotype with a few counts. The DNA for the CDR3 is TGTGCCAGCAGTTTACTTTCAGGAGATACGCAGTATTTT. It codes for CASSLLSGDTQYF. The chain has TRBV12-3 or TRBV12-4 and TRBJ2-3; D unresolved. CDR3 size: 13 residues. Trimming left V 2 bases short and J 5 bases short, with 8 bases between.

This clonotype was found a few times. This chain uses TRBV5-1 with TRBJ2-1; D unresolved. CDR1 is SGHRS and CDR2 is YFSETQ in the germline V gene. The CDR3 is 13 residues long. V was pared by 4 bases and J by 4 bases, with 9 bases between. The CDR3 loop is CASSILRYNEQFF. The CDR3 region has the DNA TGCGCCAGCAGCATTCTGAGGTACAATGAGCAGTTCTTC.

This rearrangement joins TRBV29-1 to TRBJ1-1; D is ambiguous. The germline CDR1 and CDR2 sequences are SQVTM and ANQGSEA. V was shortened by 3 bases and J by 2 bases, with 10 bases between the two germline ends. There are 13 residues in the CDR3. The CDR3 loop reads CSVEKENNTEAFF. CDR3 coding DNA: TGCAGCGTTGAGAAAGAGAATAACACTGAAGCTTTCTTT.

A few counts support this clonotype. This chain joins TRBV24-1 and TRBJ2-2; no firm D call. The CDR3 is made up of 13 amino acids. Germline assignment: CDR1 KGHDR and CDR2 SFDVKD. V lost 9 bases and J 0 bases, leaving 7 bases between the germline ends. The CDR3 is CATAASNTGELFF. The CDR3 coding sequence is TGTGCCACCGCAGCCTCGAACACCGGGGAGCTGTTTTTT.

The chain is built from TRBV11-2 and TRBJ2-1, with 11 bases identical to TRBD2. V lost 5 bases to trimming and J lost 5 bases; unmatched junction nucleotides: 11. Germline CDR1 and CDR2: SGHAT and FQNNGV. This CDR3 has 17 amino acids. CDR3 residues: CASSASIRLAGNNEQFF. DNA for the CDR3: TGTGCCAGCAGCGCCTCAATTCGACTAGCGGGAAACAATGAGCAGTTCTTC.

In this sample, this clonotype turned up a few times. V usage is TRBV18 and J usage is TRBJ2-3; unclear D gene. This CDR3 has 13 residues. Germline V gives CDR1 KGHSH, CDR2 LQKENI. V dropped 1 base and J dropped 4 bases, with 6 bases sitting between them. The CDR3: CASSPQGADTQYF. In nucleotides, the CDR3 is TGTGCCAGCTCACCACAAGGAGCAGATACGCAGTATTTT. The full variable domain, in which reference TRBV18 and TRBJ2-3 provide the parts outside the CDR3, is NAGVMQNPRHLVRRRGQEARLRCSPMKGHSHVYWYRQLPEEGLKFMVYLQKENIIDESGMPKERFSAEFPKEGPSILRIQQVVRGDSAAYFCASSPQGADTQYFGPGTRLTVL.

The chain couples TRBV3-1 to TRBJ1-1; 8 nucleotides match TRBD1. The CDR3 covers 18 residues. Unmatched junction bases numbered 20, after V lost 11 bases and J lost 0 bases. Per the germline V gene, CDR1 is LGHDT and CDR2 is YNNKEL (reference sequence). The CDR3 region has the DNA TGTGCCTCCTCCAAGGTGCAGGGGGCGCGGGGGGTGAACACTGAAGCTTTCTTT. Translated: CASSKVQGARGVNTEAFF.

The chain couples TRBV7-2 to TRBJ2-7; D not certain. CDR1 and CDR2 (germline): SGHTA, FQGNSA. CDR3 size: 13 residues. Trimming shortened V by 5 bases and J by 3 bases, and 11 bases separated the two germline ends. CDR3 in amino acids: CASSPHRVYEQYF. In DNA form, the CDR3 reads TGTGCCAGCAGCCCCCATCGTGTCTACGAGCAGTACTTC.

The rearrangement links TRBV20-1 to TRBJ1-2; TRBD1 is a possible D gene (5 bases). With 6 bases removed from V and 6 bases from J, the gap between germline ends came to 11 bases. The germline gives CDR1 DFQATT, CDR2 SNEGSKA (reference sequence). The CDR3 is 11 residues long. CDR3 DNA: TGCAGTGCCCGTAGAGGGGATGGCTACACCTTC. It encodes CSARRGDGYTF.

The chain has TRBV5-1 and TRBJ2-2; D gene unclear. From germline, CDR1 is SGHRS and CDR2 YFSETQ. V was trimmed by 4 bases and J by 0 bases, leaving 22 bases between them. The CDR3 spans 19 residues. The CDR3, as DNA: TGCGCCAGCAGCCGTCCCTTGGGCAGCCTCTGGTCGAACACCGGGGAGCTGTTTTTT. This codes for CASSRPLGSLWSNTGELFF.

In this sample, this clonotype turned up a few times. The V call is TRBV6-1, the J call TRBJ2-7; D gene uncertain. V lost 2 bases and J lost 3, with 8 bases in between. The CDR3 consists of 13 residues. CDR1 and CDR2 (germline): MNHNS, SASEGT. The CDR3 sequence is CASSETWGYEQYF. CDR3 bases: TGTGCCAGCAGTGAAACCTGGGGCTACGAGCAGTACTTC.

The chain links TRBV24-1 to TRBJ2-1; possible D gene TRBD1, 5 bases. The germline CDR1 and CDR2 sequences are KGHDR and SFDVKD. The CDR3 is 12 residues long. V was trimmed by 7 bases and J by 10 bases, leaving 13 bases between them. This CDR3 reads CATSQYQGEQFF. The CDR3 DNA reads as TGTGCCACCAGCCAATATCAGGGCGAGCAGTTCTTC.

This clonotype was recorded a few times. This chain connects TRBV7-9 to TRBJ2-2, with 7 positions matching TRBD2. The CDR3 covers 14 residues. Germline assignment: CDR1 SEHNR and CDR2 FQNEAQ (reference sequence). The V gene end was trimmed by 1 base and the J gene end by 10 bases; junction bases not matched to a gene: 6. The CDR3 sequence is CASSLGPAGTELFF. CDR3 bases: TGTGCCAGCAGCTTAGGTCCAGCGGGGACGGAGCTGTTTTTT.

The rearrangement uses TRBV7-2 and TRBJ2-4; 10 nucleotides line up with TRBD1. J gave up 8 bases and V 4 bases, and 5 bases lay outside the gene matches. Germline V gene sequence: CDR1 SGHTA, CDR2 FQGNSA. The CDR3 spans 14 residues. CDR3 region: CASSWDRGSDIQYF. CDR3 bases: TGTGCCAGCAGCTGGGACAGGGGTAGTGACATTCAGTACTTC.